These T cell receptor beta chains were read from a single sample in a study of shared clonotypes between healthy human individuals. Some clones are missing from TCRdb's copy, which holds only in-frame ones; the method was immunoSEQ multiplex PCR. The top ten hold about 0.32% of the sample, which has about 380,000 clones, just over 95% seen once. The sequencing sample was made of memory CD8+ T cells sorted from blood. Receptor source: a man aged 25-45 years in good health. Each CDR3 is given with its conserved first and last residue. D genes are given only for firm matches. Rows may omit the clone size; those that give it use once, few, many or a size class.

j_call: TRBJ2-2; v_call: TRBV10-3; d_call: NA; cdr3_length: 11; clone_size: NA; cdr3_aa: CAISHTGELFF; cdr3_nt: TGTGCCATCAGTCACACCGGGGAGCTGTTTTTT
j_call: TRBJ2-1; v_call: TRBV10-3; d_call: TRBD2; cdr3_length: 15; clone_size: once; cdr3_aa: CAISEGTSGYNEQFF; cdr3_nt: TGTGCCATCAGTGAGGGGACTAGCGGCTACAATGAGCAGTTCTTC
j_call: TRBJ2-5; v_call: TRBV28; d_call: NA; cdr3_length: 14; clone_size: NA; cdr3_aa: CASRPKRTQETQYF; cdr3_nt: TGTGCCAGCAGACCTAAGCGTACTCAAGAGACCCAGTACTTC
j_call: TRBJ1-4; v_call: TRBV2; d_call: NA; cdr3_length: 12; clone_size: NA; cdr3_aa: CASRDDREKLFF; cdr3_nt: TGTGCCAGCAGAGACGACAGGGAAAAACTGTTTTTT
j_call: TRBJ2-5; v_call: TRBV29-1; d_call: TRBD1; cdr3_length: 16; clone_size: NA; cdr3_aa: CSVGGQGRWGKETQYF; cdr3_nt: TGCAGCGTTGGGGGACAGGGAAGGTGGGGAAAAGAGACCCAGTACTTC
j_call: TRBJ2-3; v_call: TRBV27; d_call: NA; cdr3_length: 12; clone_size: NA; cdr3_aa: CASSLEGGTQYF; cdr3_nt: TGTGCCAGCAGTTTAGAAGGTGGTACGCAGTATTTT
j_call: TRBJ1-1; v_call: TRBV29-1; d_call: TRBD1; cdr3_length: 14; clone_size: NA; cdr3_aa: CSVEGDRGHTEAFF; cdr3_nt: TGCAGCGTTGAGGGGGACAGGGGGCACACTGAAGCTTTCTTT
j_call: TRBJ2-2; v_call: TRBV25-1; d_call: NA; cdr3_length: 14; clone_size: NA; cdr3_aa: CASSEYIRGGELFF; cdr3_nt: TGTGCCAGCAGTGAATATATCCGGGGCGGGGAGCTGTTTTTT
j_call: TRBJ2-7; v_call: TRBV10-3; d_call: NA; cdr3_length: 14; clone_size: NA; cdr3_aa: CAISESHLPYEQYF; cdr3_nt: TGTGCCATCAGTGAGTCGCACCTGCCCTACGAGCAGTACTTC
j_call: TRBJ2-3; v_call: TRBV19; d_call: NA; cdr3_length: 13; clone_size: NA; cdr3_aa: CASSLGSADTQYF; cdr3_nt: TGTGCCAGTAGTCTTGGGTCGGCAGATACGCAGTATTTT
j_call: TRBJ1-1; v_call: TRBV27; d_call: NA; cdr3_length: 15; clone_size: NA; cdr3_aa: CASRGPGRGDTEAFF; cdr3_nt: TGTGCCAGCAGAGGACCAGGGAGGGGGGACACTGAAGCTTTCTTT
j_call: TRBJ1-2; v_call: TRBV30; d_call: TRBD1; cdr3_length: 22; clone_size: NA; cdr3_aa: CAWRDGTDSLWGQGIFSYGYTF; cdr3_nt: TGTGCCTGGAGAGATGGAACTGACAGTTTGTGGGGACAGGGGATTTTTAGCTATGGCTACACCTTC
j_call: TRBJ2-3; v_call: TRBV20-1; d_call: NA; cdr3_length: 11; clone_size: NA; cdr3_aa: CSANLGDTQYF; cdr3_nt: TGCAGTGCTAATTTGGGGGATACGCAGTATTTT
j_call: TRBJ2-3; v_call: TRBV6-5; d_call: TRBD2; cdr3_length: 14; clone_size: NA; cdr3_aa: CASSGLAGSDTQYF; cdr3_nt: TGTGCCAGCAGCGGACTAGCGGGATCAGATACGCAGTATTTT
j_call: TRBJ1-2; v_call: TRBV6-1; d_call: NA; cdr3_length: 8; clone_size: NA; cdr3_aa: CASSERVF; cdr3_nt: TGTGCCAGCAGTGAGAGGGTCTTC
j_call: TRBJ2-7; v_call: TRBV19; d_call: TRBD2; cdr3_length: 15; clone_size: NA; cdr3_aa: CASSSGTSGIDEQYF; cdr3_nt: TGTGCCAGTAGTTCCGGGACTAGCGGGATTGACGAGCAGTACTTC
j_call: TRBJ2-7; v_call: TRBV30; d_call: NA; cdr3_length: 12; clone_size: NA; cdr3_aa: CAWSVGRGVQYF; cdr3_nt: TGTGCCTGGAGTGTAGGTAGGGGGGTGCAGTACTTC
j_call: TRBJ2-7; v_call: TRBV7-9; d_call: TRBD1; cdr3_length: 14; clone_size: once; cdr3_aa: CASSSRQGAYEQYF; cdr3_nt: TGTGCCAGCAGCTCGCGACAGGGGGCCTACGAGCAGTACTTC
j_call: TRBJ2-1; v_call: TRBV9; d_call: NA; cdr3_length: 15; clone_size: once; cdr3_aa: CASSVLARDYNEQFF; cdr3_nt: TGTGCCAGCAGCGTATTGGCCAGGGACTACAATGAGCAGTTCTTC
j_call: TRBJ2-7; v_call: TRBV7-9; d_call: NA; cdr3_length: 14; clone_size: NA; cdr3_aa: CASSLAVPAYEQYF; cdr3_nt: TGTGCCAGCAGCTTAGCGGTTCCAGCCTACGAGCAGTACTTC
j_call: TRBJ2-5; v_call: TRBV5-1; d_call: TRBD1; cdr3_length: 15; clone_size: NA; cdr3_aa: CASSTGTGVRETQYF; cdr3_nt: TGCGCCAGCTCAACCGGGACAGGGGTTCGAGAGACCCAGTACTTC
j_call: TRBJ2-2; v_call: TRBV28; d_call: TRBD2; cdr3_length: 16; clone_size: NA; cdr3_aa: CASSRTAGPNTGELFF; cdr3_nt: TGTGCCAGCAGCCGCACAGCGGGACCGAACACCGGGGAGCTGTTTTTT
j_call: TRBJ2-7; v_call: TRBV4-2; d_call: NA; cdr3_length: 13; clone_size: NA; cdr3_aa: CASSQEKPGEQYF; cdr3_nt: TGTGCCAGCAGCCAAGAGAAACCGGGCGAGCAGTACTTC
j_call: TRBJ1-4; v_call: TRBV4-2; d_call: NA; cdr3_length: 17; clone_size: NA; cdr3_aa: CASSQGRWVSTNEKLFF; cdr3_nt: TGTGCCAGCAGCCAAGGGCGCTGGGTATCAACTAATGAAAAACTGTTTTTT
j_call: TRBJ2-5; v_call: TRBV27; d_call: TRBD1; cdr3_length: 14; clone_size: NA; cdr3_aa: CASSPTGGTETQYF; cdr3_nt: TGTGCCAGCAGTCCCACAGGGGGGACGGAGACCCAGTACTTC
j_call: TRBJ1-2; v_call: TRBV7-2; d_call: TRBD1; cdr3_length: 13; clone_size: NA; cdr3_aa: CASSSDRDYGYTF; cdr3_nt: TGTGCCAGCAGCTCCGACAGGGACTATGGCTACACCTTC
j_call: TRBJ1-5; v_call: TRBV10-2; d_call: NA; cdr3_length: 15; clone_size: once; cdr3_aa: CASSNWGFDNQPQHF; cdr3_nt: TGCGCCAGCAGCAATTGGGGTTTTGACAATCAGCCCCAGCATTTT
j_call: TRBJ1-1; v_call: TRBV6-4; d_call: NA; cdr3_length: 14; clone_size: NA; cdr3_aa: CASSDPGRSTEAFF; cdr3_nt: TGTGCCAGCAGTGACCCAGGGAGGAGCACTGAAGCTTTCTTT
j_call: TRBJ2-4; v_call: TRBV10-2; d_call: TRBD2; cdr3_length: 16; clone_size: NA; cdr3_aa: CASSDPGLAGKNIQYF; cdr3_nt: TGCGCCAGCAGTGATCCGGGACTAGCGGGAAAAAACATTCAGTACTTC
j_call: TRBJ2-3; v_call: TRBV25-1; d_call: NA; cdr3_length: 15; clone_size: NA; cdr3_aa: CASSRNSLRTDTQYF; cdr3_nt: TGTGCCAGCAGTAGAAATTCACTCCGCACAGATACGCAGTATTTT
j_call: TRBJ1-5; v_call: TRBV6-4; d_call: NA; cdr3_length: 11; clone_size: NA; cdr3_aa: CASSDNQPQHF; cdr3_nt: TGTGCCAGCAGTGACAATCAGCCCCAGCATTTT
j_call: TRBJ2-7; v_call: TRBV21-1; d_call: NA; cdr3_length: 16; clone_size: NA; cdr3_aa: CASSKEGLAGSYEQYF; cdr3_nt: TGTGCCAGCAGCAAAGAGGGACTAGCGGGATCCTACGAGCAGTACTTC
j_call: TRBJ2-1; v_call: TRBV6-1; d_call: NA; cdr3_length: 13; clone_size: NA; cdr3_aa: CASSAERGNEQFF; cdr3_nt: TGTGCCAGCAGTGCCGAGAGGGGCAATGAGCAGTTCTTC
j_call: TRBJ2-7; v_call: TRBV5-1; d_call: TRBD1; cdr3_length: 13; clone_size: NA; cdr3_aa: CASSPGGSYEQYF; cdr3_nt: TGCGCCAGCAGTCCAGGGGGCTCCTACGAGCAGTACTTC
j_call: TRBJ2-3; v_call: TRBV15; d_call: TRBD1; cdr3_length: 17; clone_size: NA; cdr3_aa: CATSRDFRTGKIDTQYF; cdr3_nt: TGTGCCACCAGCAGAGATTTCCGGACAGGCAAAATAGATACGCAGTATTTT
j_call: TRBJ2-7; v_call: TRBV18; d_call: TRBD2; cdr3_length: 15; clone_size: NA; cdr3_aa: CASSPRAAGGGEQYF; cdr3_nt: TGTGCCAGCTCACCACGGGCGGCGGGAGGGGGGGAGCAGTACTTC
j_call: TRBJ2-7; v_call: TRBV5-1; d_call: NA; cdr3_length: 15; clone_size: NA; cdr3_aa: CASSLVRGPPYEQYF; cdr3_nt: TGCGCCAGCAGCTTGGTCCGGGGCCCCCCCTACGAGCAGTACTTC
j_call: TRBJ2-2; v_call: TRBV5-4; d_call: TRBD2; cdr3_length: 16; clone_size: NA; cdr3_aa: CASSLELAANTGELFF; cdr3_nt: TGTGCCAGCAGCTTGGAGCTAGCGGCGAACACCGGGGAGCTGTTTTTT
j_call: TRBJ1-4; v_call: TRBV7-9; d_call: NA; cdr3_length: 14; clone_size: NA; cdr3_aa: CASSTPGLNEKLFF; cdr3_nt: TGTGCCAGCAGCACACCGGGCCTTAATGAAAAACTGTTTTTT
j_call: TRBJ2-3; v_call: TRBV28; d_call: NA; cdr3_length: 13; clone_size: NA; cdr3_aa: CASSNSMEGTQYF; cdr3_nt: TGTGCCAGCAGTAACTCCATGGAGGGAACGCAGTATTTT
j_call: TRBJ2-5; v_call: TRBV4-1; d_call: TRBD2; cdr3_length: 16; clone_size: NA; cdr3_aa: CASSQLAGVGQETQYF; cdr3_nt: TGCGCCAGCAGCCAACTAGCGGGAGTGGGCCAAGAGACCCAGTACTTC
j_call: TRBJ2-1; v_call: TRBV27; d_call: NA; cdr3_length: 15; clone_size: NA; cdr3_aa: CASSLSRQTYNEQFF; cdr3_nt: TGTGCCAGCAGTTTATCTCGGCAGACGTACAATGAGCAGTTCTTC
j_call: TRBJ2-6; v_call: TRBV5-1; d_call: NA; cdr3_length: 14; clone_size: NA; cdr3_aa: CASSFTTGANVLTF; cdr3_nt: TGCGCCAGCAGCTTTACAACTGGGGCCAACGTCCTGACTTTC
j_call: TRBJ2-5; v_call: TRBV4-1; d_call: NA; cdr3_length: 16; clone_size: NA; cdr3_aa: CASSPSGRGRAETQYF; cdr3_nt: TGCGCCAGCAGCCCATCTGGTAGGGGGAGGGCGGAGACCCAGTACTTC
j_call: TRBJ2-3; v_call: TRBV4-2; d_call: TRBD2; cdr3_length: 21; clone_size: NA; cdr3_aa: CASSQTRPKRATTSDTDTQYF; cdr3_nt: TGTGCCAGCAGCCAAACCCGCCCGAAGCGGGCGACGACTAGCGACACAGATACGCAGTATTTT
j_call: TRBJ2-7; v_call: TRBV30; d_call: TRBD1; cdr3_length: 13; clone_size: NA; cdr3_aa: CAWSPTGVYEQYF; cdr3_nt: TGTGCCTGGAGTCCGACAGGGGTCTACGAGCAGTACTTC
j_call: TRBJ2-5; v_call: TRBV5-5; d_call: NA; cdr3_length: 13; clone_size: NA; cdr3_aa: CASSRDIEETQYF; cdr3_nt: TGTGCCAGCAGCCGGGACATTGAAGAGACCCAGTACTTC
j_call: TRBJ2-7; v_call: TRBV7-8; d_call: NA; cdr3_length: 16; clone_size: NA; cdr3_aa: CASSLAGAWSAVEQYF; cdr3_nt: TGTGCCAGCAGCTTAGCTGGTGCGTGGTCCGCGGTCGAGCAGTACTTC
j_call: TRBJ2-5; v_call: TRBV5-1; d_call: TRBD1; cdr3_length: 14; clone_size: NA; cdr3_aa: CASSLDRVQETQYF; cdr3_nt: TGCGCCAGCAGCCTTGACAGGGTCCAAGAGACCCAGTACTTC
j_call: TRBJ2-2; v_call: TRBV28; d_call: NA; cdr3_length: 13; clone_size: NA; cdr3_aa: CATVTGNTGELFF; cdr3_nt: TGTGCTACGGTCACCGGGAACACCGGGGAGCTGTTTTTT
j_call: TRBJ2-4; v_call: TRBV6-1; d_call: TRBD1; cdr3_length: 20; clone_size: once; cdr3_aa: CASSERRTGGLLIAKNIQYF; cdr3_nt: TGTGCCAGCAGTGAAAGGAGGACAGGGGGTCTGCTTATAGCCAAAAACATTCAGTACTTC
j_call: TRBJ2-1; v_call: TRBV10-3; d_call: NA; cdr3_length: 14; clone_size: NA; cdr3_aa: CAISDRSSYNEQFF; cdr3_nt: TGTGCCATCAGTGACCGGAGCTCCTACAATGAGCAGTTCTTC
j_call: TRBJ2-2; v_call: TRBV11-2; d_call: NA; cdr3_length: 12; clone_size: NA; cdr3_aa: CASSHNTGELFF; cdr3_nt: TGTGCCAGCAGCCACAACACCGGGGAGCTGTTTTTT
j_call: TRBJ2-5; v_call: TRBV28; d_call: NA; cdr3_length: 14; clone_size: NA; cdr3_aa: CASSFRGREETQYF; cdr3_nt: TGTGCCAGCAGTTTCCGGGGGCGGGAGGAGACCCAGTACTTC
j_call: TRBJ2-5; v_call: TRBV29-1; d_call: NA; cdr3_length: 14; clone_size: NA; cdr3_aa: CSVAGTIKWETQYF; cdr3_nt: TGCAGCGTCGCCGGGACGATAAAGTGGGAGACCCAGTACTTC
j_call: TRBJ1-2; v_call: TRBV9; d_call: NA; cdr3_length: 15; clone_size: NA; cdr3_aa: CASSPPGVKNYGYTF; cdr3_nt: TGTGCCAGCAGCCCCCCCGGGGTAAAGAACTATGGCTACACCTTC
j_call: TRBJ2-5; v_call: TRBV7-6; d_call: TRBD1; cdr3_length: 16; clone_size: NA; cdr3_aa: CASSLVRDRGQETQYF; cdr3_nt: TGTGCCAGCAGCTTAGTAAGGGACAGGGGGCAAGAGACCCAGTACTTC